A single sample is the source of the 2 T cell receptor beta chains below, sequenced in a study of Graves' ophthalmopathy and Graves' hyperthyroidism. For repertoire sequencing, the TCR beta CDR3 regions were amplified from RNA transcripts. HTBI primers were used in a first-round RT-PCR, which preceded a second-round multiplex PCR. Each CDR3 protein is one row after TCRdb ran MiXCR on the multiplex PCR reads. The table records more than 300,000 distinct CDR3 sequences, roughly 15% of them present only once. Sequencing input: peripheral blood. Receptors were obtained from an adult woman with stable Graves' hyperthyroidism.

This clonotype occurred many times. The J gene is TRBJ2-7, the V gene TRBV30; no reliable D call. The germline gives CDR1 GTSNPN, CDR2 SVGIG (reference sequence). This CDR3 has 13 amino acids. Trimming left V 4 bases short and J 3 bases short, with 13 bases between. CDR3 DNA: TGTGCCTGGATGGAGTCGGCGCACTACGAGCAGTACTTC. Amino acids: CAWMESAHYEQYF.

This clonotype was seen ten or more times. V gene TRBV29-1 combines with J gene TRBJ2-2, with D possibly TRBD2 on 6 matching bases. Germline assignment: CDR1 SQVTM and CDR2 ANQGSEA. This CDR3 comprises 17 residues. V was clipped by 0 bases and J by 5 bases, with 19 bases between them. The CDR3 spells CSVEEWGDAVGTGELFF. CDR3 DNA: TGCAGCGTTGAAGAGTGGGGGGATGCGGTTGGGACCGGGGAGCTGTTTTTT.